This TCR beta chain was documented in a study of T cells after somatic rescue of genetic block. The germline V and J ends were trimmed by 5 bases and 11 bases, with 12 bases remaining between them. Per germline, CDR1 MDHEN and CDR2 SYDVKM. The CDR3 extends over 11 amino acids. Only in-frame clones appear in the TCRdb table, and some are missing; sequencing was by immunoSEQ multiplex PCR. The top ten clones hold about 2.7% of a sample with about 68,000 clones, 85% to 95% of them seen once. The source material was peripheral blood mononuclear cells (PBMCs). This chain connects TRBV28 to TRBJ1-1, with D unclear. This TCR was recovered from a middle-aged man. CDR3 in amino acids: CASSTHLGAFF. The DNA for the CDR3 is TGTGCCAGCAGTACCCACCTAGGGGCTTTCTTT.